Included here is one T cell receptor (beta chain) sequence, with context. Its cognate antigen is unknown. This sample was included in a study of shared clonotypes between healthy human individuals. Overall study findings and caveats: Naive subsets usually exceeded memory subsets in estimated richness.

Researchers partitioned CD4+ cells into CD45RA+ naive and CD45RA-negative memory subsets. Germline V lookup: CDR1 SGHRS, CDR2 YFSETQ. The CDR3 is 13 amino acids. V lost 8 bases and J lost 7; bases outside the gene matches: 9. At the deep level, the assay was run. The table came from immunoSEQ multiplex PCR; TCRdb's copy has only in-frame clones and leaves some out. There are about 1.5 million clones in the sample; around 98% occur only once, and roughly 0.45% lies in the top ten. Sequenced input: naive CD4+ T cells sorted from blood. Subset described: CD45RA+ positively selected. This receptor was identified in a young man in good health. The chain joins TRBV5-1 to TRBJ1-2; 9 bases match TRBD1. CDR3 amino acids: CASSTGGDRGYTF. CDR3 DNA: TGCGCCAGTTCTACAGGGGGCGATCGTGGCTACACCTTC.